This entry is about one TCR beta chain. Its antigen is still unknown. It has no much larger one-base neighbor in the sample; base qualities were not kept. The cohort comprised hundreds of healthy bone marrow donors. At the time of sampling, all cohort members were nominally healthy, though unrecorded immune exposures were likely present. The donor was CMV seronegative and was included in the group of a few hundred seronegative cohort members. A peripheral blood sample was provided by each donor, and peripheral blood mononuclear cells were used for TCR beta sequencing. Genomic DNA was extracted from the blood cell samples with the Qiagen DNeasy Blood Extraction Kit. These data come from a study of cytomegalovirus exposure and HLA in healthy donors (TCRdb year 2017). At the level of the whole study: An earlier analysis of approximately 550 of the donors reported 276 Gb of sequence data and some 120 million unique TCR beta sequences from about 200 million T cells. Approximately 310 gigabases of sequencing data and around 80 million unique TCR sequences made up an early release that covered approximately 620 HLA-typed donors. Of the roughly 390 genotyped donors, 80% to 90% were placed in the genetic ancestry cluster associated with self-reported Caucasian donors. The study was designed to test whether signatures of past pathogen exposure could be identified by cataloging public T cell receptors. The study profiled the T cell repertoires of about 640 subjects by immunosequencing and related them to cytomegalovirus serostatus. Along with the approximately 700-subject first cohort, a separate validation cohort of about 110 different subjects was used. To predict cytomegalovirus infection status, the study combined high-throughput TCR immunosequencing, statistical association of individual TCRs with disease status, and machine learning. A later analysis re-analyzed previously published TCR beta repertoires from 660 or so donors and added high-resolution HLA genotyping to study TCR occurrence patterns. The later analysis used no new phenotypic data to find candidate immune exposures, relying instead on TCR beta sequences and their occurrence across donors. An earlier analysis of about 620 of the donors applied high-throughput TCR beta sequencing to assess whether each TCR beta V gene segment acted as functional or pseudogenic. Donor age, sex, ethnicity and CMV serostatus were compiled together with the repertoire data. A later genetic analysis used genome-wide SNP genotypes for about three fifths of the 666 donors, treating that subset as a discovery cohort. Every discovery cohort repertoire had been produced on one sequencing platform. HLA typing covered class I and class II loci at four-digit resolution. The number of typed donors differed by locus: about 629-630 for A, B, C, DRB1 and DQB1; 500 to 550 for DQA1; around 610 for DPA1; and roughly 470 for DPB1. About five DR-DQ haplotypes were treated as single units for association and clustering because of strong linkage in the cohort. On average, about 240,000 unique TCR beta nucleotide sequences were sequenced per donor among 300 to 500 genotyped donors of the cohort, with roughly 18% of those sequences being non-productive. The study at large found these results: An earlier analysis of 587 of the donors showed that most TCR beta V segments appeared in productive rearrangements either about 90% or about 30% of the time, which broadly matched IMGT annotations. Roughly uniform sequencing depth across donors was assumed in presence/absence analyses, although this assumption may not hold. A group of highly shared sequence variants was considered likely to be a technical artifact of the sequencing pipeline. The study gave a list of more than 150 TCR beta chains associated with cytomegalovirus. The authors suggested that the approach could potentially be generalized to other disease states and immunological phenotypes. According to a later analysis, parvovirus B19, influenza, CMV and Epstein-Barr virus appeared linked to several top co-occurrence clusters. In a later analysis, TCR association rates were found to vary across HLA loci, with the most associated TCRs seen for DRB1 alleles and the fewest for HLA-C alleles. The earlier analysis of approximately 590 of the donors excluded approximately 17 rarely observed V segments, including chromosome 9 orphons, because counts were too low. A few of the identified cytomegalovirus-associated TCR beta chains were confirmed in vitro to be specific for cytomegalovirus antigens. According to a later analysis, most CMV-associated TCR beta chains appeared to be HLA-restricted, and the HLA associations seemed to be driven largely by CMV exposure. A later genetic analysis reported fewer N-insertions in productive TCRs among donors in an Asian-associated ancestry cluster than the approximately 670-donor mean. In a later analysis, HLA-associated TCR beta chains were found to be more clonally expanded and to have lower generation probabilities than equally common non-associated chains. Linkage disequilibrium might explain the correlated functional status among segregating V segments, but an unknown experimental factor could not be excluded. Because some donors lacked HLA typing at each locus, the association tests relied only on the typed subset. A further reported finding was that TCR beta sequences accurately predicted the HLA-A and HLA-B alleles for most subjects in the first cohort. In both the original and validation cohorts, the classifier was reported to diagnose cytomegalovirus status with high specificity and sensitivity. Strong co-occurrence of HLA alleles, especially DR and DQ, made assigning TCR associations to individual alleles difficult. Only TCR beta chains were sequenced in this cohort, and the absence of alpha or paired-chain data limited detectable features. Specific HLA alleles were associated with 15,000 to 20,000 TCR beta sequences at a false discovery rate of 0.05 in a later analysis. V-gene and J-gene trimming of TCR beta chains was associated with a missense DCLRE1C variant in a later genetic analysis, and the association was replicated in an independent cohort. Because the 87-base-pair reads could not distinguish some IMGT-functional V segments, including TRBV6-2 and TRBV6-3, those segments were excluded. Across donors, most TCR sequences were observed very rarely, whereas some public TCRs were present in many individuals. Immune exposure information for the cohort was limited to CMV serostatus.

Counted from cysteine to phenylalanine, this CDR3 has 17 amino acids. The entry retains the CDR3 DNA only, 51 bases that are in frame from base 1. Per the germline V gene, SGHAT is the CDR1 and FQNNGV is the CDR2. V trim: 5 bases; J trim: 0 bases; unmatched bases: 12. The library was obtained by the immunoSEQ multiplex PCR assay. A mixture of 60 forward primers for TCR Vbeta segments and 13 reverse primers for TCR Jbeta segments was used in the multiplex PCR. The CDR3 region of rearranged TCR beta genes was amplified from genomic DNA by a multiplex PCR assay. The amplified TCR beta libraries were sequenced on the Illumina HiSeq System as 87-base-pair reads. The source study handled its data this way. Across the roughly 640 repertoires, a later analysis counted approximately 75 million unique TCR beta chains, roughly 11 million of which were shared by at least two donors. A nearest-neighbor algorithm error-corrected the raw reads and collapsed the reads into unique sequences, merging closely related sequences to remove PCR and sequencing errors. CDR3 sequences were aligned to IMGT reference sequences to assign V, D and J gene segments. For a sequence to be retained, a match of at least six nucleotides was required to both a V gene segment and a J gene segment. Rearrangements were classified as productive when the CDR3 lacked stop codons and remained in frame with V and J, and all other rearrangements were classified as non-productive. CDR3 was defined according to IMGT convention as the region running from the second conserved V-encoded cysteine to the conserved J-encoded phenylalanine. In an earlier analysis of around 540 of the donors, sequences lacking an unambiguous match to a single V gene segment were excluded. In an earlier analysis of 587 of the donors, a V segment was called functional when productive rearrangements were above 56.7%, and segregating when the standard deviation between donors exceeded 5%. A statistical classification framework was built for diagnosing cytomegalovirus status from the catalog of TCR beta chain sequences. In a later analysis, V and J genes were assigned by comparing TCR nucleotide sequences against IMGT/GENE-DB human TR gene sequences. A later analysis assigned CDR3 sequences and most-parsimonious VDJ recombination scenarios with the TCRdist pipeline. In a later analysis, every TCR beta chain was defined by the combination of its CDR3 amino acid sequence and its V-gene family, and reads without a unique V-gene family were dropped. In a later analysis, 500 to 700 highly shared, low-generation-probability nucleotide sequences were removed to address suspected cross-contamination and a sequencing artifact. In a later analysis, a clonal expansion index for each public chain was calculated from normalized within-repertoire ranks of inferred template counts. In a later analysis, generation probabilities were computed using a VDJ recombination model fitted to out-of-frame rearrangements, and the results were checked against IGoR. In a later analysis, hypergeometric tests were used to score TCR-TCR, TCR-HLA and TCR-CMV co-occurrence, with a repertoire-size bias correction applied to TCR pairs. A later analysis estimated false discovery rates by permuting HLA or CMV assignments 20 times. In a later analysis, co-occurring TCRs were grouped with DBSCAN, and TCRdist sequence similarity was added when clustering was performed within HLA-allele-positive subsets. Repertoires with fewer than 30,000 or more than 120,000 public chains, plus five repertoires with anomalous nucleotide sharing, were excluded from co-occurrence clustering. What TCRdb holds here is the immuneACCESS table cut down to in-frame rearrangements. Part of the clones is not present; checked against another copy, under half of the missing clones reflect an unresolved V gene, and the others are unexplained. V, J and clone size are those of that table, while D and trimming were read from the DNA. For this sample there are 250,000 to 300,000 clones; over 90% appear just once. The ten biggest clones cover around 1.7% of the sample.

The source is a girl aged 2-10 years in good health and CMV-seronegative. The chain employs TRBV11-2 and TRBJ2-7; the junction holds 8 bases that match TRBD2. Sequencing was carried out using PBMCs. The CDR3 reads CASSPRGLAGPSYEQYF. The sequence in DNA is TGTGCCAGCAGCCCCCGAGGCCTAGCGGGTCCCTCCTACGAGCAGTACTTC.